This T cell receptor (beta chain) was observed in a study of shared clonotypes between healthy human individuals (TCRdb year 2020). About the full investigation: The cohort comprised a couple of women and three men aged 18 to 49 years. Each donor's leukapheresis produced roughly between about 0.85 and 10 billion PBMCs. Different laboratories and diverse techniques were used to prepare libraries and sequence TCR repertoires, to increase sequencing depth and limit assay-specific biases. Blood TCR repertoires of five healthy adults were deeply sequenced to estimate repertoire size and the extent of clonotype sharing between individuals.

As regards this clone: It has no known antigen specificity. Base qualities are not recorded, but no much larger clone differs from it by a single base.

The donors were healthy, HIV-negative adults who had no recently reported acute infections or vaccinations. Every donor was a Caucasian adult living in Nashville, Tennessee, USA. In the unsorted samples, some 94 million PBMCs were counted, and genomic DNA was extracted using the QIAamp DNA Blood Mini kit. Blood was obtained by leukapheresis, after which PBMCs were separated by Ficoll-Histopaque density gradient centrifugation and cryopreserved in liquid nitrogen vapor phase. TCR CDR3 regions were amplified from genomic DNA by multiplex PCR using the deep immunoSEQ assay. Extracted genomic DNA from each cell subset was distributed evenly across all wells of several immunoSEQ 96-well plates, and each plate was treated as a replicate. For unsorted PBMC, roughly 0.3 ug genomic DNA, equal to roughly 33,000 T cell genomes, was loaded into each replicate PCR. Unsorted PBMC genomic DNA was sequenced across ten immunoSEQ deep assay plates. Purified libraries were quantified with a Qubit 3.0 fluorometer, sized on a Bioanalyzer 2100, and re-quantified with the KAPA Library Quantification kit. Every immunoSEQ 96-well plate was sequenced on a separate single-read 150-cycle Illumina NextSeq 550 flow cell. The authors processed their data as follows. Because the immunoSEQ output held only junctional sequences and lacked quality scores, the filtering could not match the filtering applied to full-length reads. To assign V/J genes and CDR3, sequences were annotated using PyIR, a Python wrapper for IgBLAST v1.9, with IMGT germline references. Reads with weak V/J assignments (E-value above 1e-6), missing CDR3, stop codons, out-of-frame junctions, or ambiguous translated residues were removed. V3J clonotypes were defined by identical inferred V gene, J gene, and CDR3 amino acid sequence. Percentage overlap between repertoires was computed as shared unique clonotypes divided by the size of the smaller repertoire. RTK rarefaction, the Chao1 estimator, and Recon v2.1 estimates of unobserved clonotypes were used to assess repertoire richness. Not all clones reach the TCRdb copy of this immuneACCESS table, which keeps in-frame sequences only. Checked studies attribute under half of the gap to unresolved V genes and leave the rest unexplained. Clone size and the V and J calls come from that table; the DNA yielded D and trimming. The table for this sample lists approximately 500,000 clones; 81% of them were counted only once. The top ten constitute more than 9.5% of the sample.

In the germline V gene, CDR1 corresponds to SGHAT and CDR2 to FQNNGV. From the cysteine up to the phenylalanine, the CDR3 has a length of 15 residues. Only CDR3 DNA remains: 45 bases, in frame from the first base. Relative to germline, V is missing 5 bases and J is missing 6 bases, with 8 bases of the junction outside any gene match. Study-wide findings and limitations: The small number of donors limited the genetic and exposure-history diversity represented. Based on pairwise subsampling, the degree of clonotype sharing among donors was expected to be affected by sequencing depth. Sampling was restricted to blood, and TCR repertoires in tissue are likely to differ from TCR repertoires in blood.

Recombination joined TRBV11-2 with TRBJ1-1, with 11 bases matching TRBD1. This TCR came from a woman in her forties in good health. Some clones in this sample may be carry-over from other donors' samples. Source material: PBMCs. For the CDR3, the sequence is CASSRIGQGASEAFF. The DNA sequence follows: TGTGCCAGCAGCCGAATCGGACAGGGGGCCTCTGAAGCTTTCTTT.